Listed below are T cell receptor beta chains from one sample, sequenced in a study of blood T cell repertoires in COVID-19. TCRdb's table, derived via immunoSEQ multiplex PCR, lists solely in-frame clones and lacks some. The sample shows roughly 210,000 clones, 80% to 90% of them seen only once. Sequences were obtained from PBMCs or T cells enriched from blood (not recorded which). The receptor source for this set is a man younger than 40 in a cohort exposed to, infected with or recovered from COVID-19 (not recorded which). CDR3s include the opening cysteine and the closing phenylalanine or tryptophan. The D gene is left open where the match is weak.

D gene: .
J gene: TRBJ2-1
V gene: TRBV4-1
CDR3 DNA: TGCGCCAGCAGCCAATCAATCTACAATGAGCAGTTCTTC
CDR3 protein: CASSQSIYNEQFF

D gene: TRBD1
J gene: TRBJ2-1
V gene: TRBV29-1
CDR3 DNA: TGCAGCGTTCTCGGACAGGGTAGGGACAATGAGCAGTTCTTC
CDR3 protein: CSVLGQGRDNEQFF

D gene: TRBD1
J gene: TRBJ1-1
V gene: TRBV5-1
CDR3 DNA: TGCGCCAGCAGCTTGAGCTCGGGACAGTCGAACACTGAAGCTTTCTTT
CDR3 protein: CASSLSSGQSNTEAFF

D gene: .
J gene: TRBJ2-5
V gene: TRBV18
CDR3 DNA: TGTGCCAGCTCTCCAGGCGGAGGGCACCAAGAGACCCAGTACTTC
CDR3 protein: CASSPGGGHQETQYF

D gene: .
J gene: TRBJ1-4
V gene: TRBV27
CDR3 DNA: TGTGCCAGCAGTTTACAGGGGCAGGTTGAAAAACTGTTTTTT
CDR3 protein: CASSLQGQVEKLFF

D gene: TRBD2
J gene: TRBJ2-7
V gene: TRBV28
CDR3 DNA: TGTGCCAGCAGCCGGGAGGGACGGTTCAACGAGCAGTACTTC
CDR3 protein: CASSREGRFNEQYF

D gene: .
J gene: TRBJ1-5
V gene: TRBV2
CDR3 DNA: TGTGCCAGCAGTGAAAGGGACACTTATAGCAATCAGCCCCAGCATTTT
CDR3 protein: CASSERDTYSNQPQHF

D gene: .
J gene: TRBJ2-5
V gene: TRBV24-1
CDR3 DNA: TGTGCCACCAGTGATTTTGGGGGGATAGGCCAAGAGACCCAGTACTTC
CDR3 protein: CATSDFGGIGQETQYF

D gene: .
J gene: TRBJ1-5
V gene: TRBV28
CDR3 DNA: TGTGCCAGCAGTCTTCTGGCGGGGCGGTTTAGATATAGCAATCAGCCCCAGCATTTT
CDR3 protein: CASSLLAGRFRYSNQPQHF

D gene: .
J gene: TRBJ1-1
V gene: TRBV6-2/TRBV6-3
CDR3 DNA: TGTGCCAGCAGTTTTACGGGTATAATGAACACTGAAGCTTTCTTT
CDR3 protein: CASSFTGIMNTEAFF

D gene: .
J gene: TRBJ1-6
V gene: TRBV27
CDR3 DNA: TGTGCCAGCAGTTTCCGGGTACAGGGTGGACGGTCACCCCTCCACTTT
CDR3 protein: CASSFRVQGGRSPLHF

D gene: .
J gene: TRBJ1-3
V gene: TRBV21-1
CDR3 DNA: TGTGCCAGCAGCCATAAAAAGGTGAGGGCTGGAAACACCATATATTTT
CDR3 protein: CASSHKKVRAGNTIYF

D gene: .
J gene: TRBJ2-1
V gene: TRBV7-3
CDR3 DNA: TGTGCCAGCAGCTTAGGAGGCCTACGGAATGAGCAGTTCTTC
CDR3 protein: CASSLGGLRNEQFF

D gene: .
J gene: TRBJ2-1
V gene: TRBV12-3/TRBV12-4
CDR3 DNA: TGTGCCAGCAGTTTCCCAGGGAGGAATGAGCAGTTCTTC
CDR3 protein: CASSFPGRNEQFF

D gene: .
J gene: TRBJ1-2
V gene: TRBV5-6
CDR3 DNA: TGTGCCAGCAGCTACGACAGCTATGGCTACACCTTC
CDR3 protein: CASSYDSYGYTF

D gene: .
J gene: TRBJ1-2
V gene: TRBV7-3
CDR3 DNA: TGTGCCAGCTGCCCCCAATTAACACGCTATGGCTACACCTTC
CDR3 protein: CASCPQLTRYGYTF

D gene: .
J gene: TRBJ2-4
V gene: TRBV7-8
CDR3 DNA: TGTGCCAGCAGCCCACCTGACATATCCAAAAACATTCAGTACTTC
CDR3 protein: CASSPPDISKNIQYF

D gene: .
J gene: TRBJ2-5
V gene: TRBV6-5
CDR3 DNA: TGTGCCAGCAGCCGTCGTGGACAGCAAGAGACCCAGTACTTC
CDR3 protein: CASSRRGQQETQYF

D gene: TRBD1
J gene: TRBJ1-6
V gene: TRBV9
CDR3 DNA: TGTGCCAGCAGCGTGGGACAGGCCCCTTCACCCCTCCACTTT
CDR3 protein: CASSVGQAPSPLHF

D gene: .
J gene: TRBJ1-1
V gene: TRBV9
CDR3 DNA: TGTGCCAGCAGCGTAGAACCGGTTTTCGCGAACACTGAAGCTTTCTTT
CDR3 protein: CASSVEPVFANTEAFF

D gene: TRBD1
J gene: TRBJ2-7
V gene: TRBV24-1
CDR3 DNA: TGTGCCACCAGTTATCGACAGGGGGTCTACGAGCAGTACTTC
CDR3 protein: CATSYRQGVYEQYF

D gene: TRBD1
J gene: TRBJ2-7
V gene: TRBV5-1
CDR3 DNA: TGCGCCAGCAGCCTACTGCCGGACAGGGGGAACGCCGAGCAGTACTTC
CDR3 protein: CASSLLPDRGNAEQYF

D gene: .
J gene: TRBJ2-5
V gene: TRBV12-3/TRBV12-4
CDR3 DNA: TGTGCCAGCAGTGCTATCCAAGAGACCCAGTACTTC
CDR3 protein: CASSAIQETQYF